This T cell receptor (beta chain) was sequenced during a study of T cell repertoires in cytomegalovirus infection. TCRdb used MiXCR to reprocess the reads, holding one entry per CDR3 protein. The sample has around 300,000 distinct CDR3 sequences, roughly 24% seen once. The CDR3 is 11 amino acids. V lost 5 bases, J lost 9 bases, and 7 bases lay in between. CDR1 and CDR2 from the germline V gene are LNHNV and YYDKDF (reference sequence). The sequencing input was PBMCs. J is TRBJ2-2 and V is TRBV15; D is unclear. The source is a human donor in good health (CMV status not recorded). Some clones in this sample may be carry-over from other donors' samples. In DNA form, the CDR3 reads TGTGCCACCAGCGGCCCGAGGGAGCTGTTTTTT. This encodes CATSGPRELFF.